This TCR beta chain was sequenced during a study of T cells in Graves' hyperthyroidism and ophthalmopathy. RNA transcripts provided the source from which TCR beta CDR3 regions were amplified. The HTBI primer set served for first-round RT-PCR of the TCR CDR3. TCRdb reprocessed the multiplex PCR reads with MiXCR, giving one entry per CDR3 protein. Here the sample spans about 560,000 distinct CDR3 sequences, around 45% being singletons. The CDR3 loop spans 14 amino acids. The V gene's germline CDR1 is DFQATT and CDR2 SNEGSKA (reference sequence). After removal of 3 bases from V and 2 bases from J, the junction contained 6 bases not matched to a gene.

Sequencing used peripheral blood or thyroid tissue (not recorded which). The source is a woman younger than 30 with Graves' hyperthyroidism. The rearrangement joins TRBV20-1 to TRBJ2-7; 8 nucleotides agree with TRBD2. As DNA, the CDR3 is TGCAGTGCTAGGGTAGCGGGGATCACCTACGAGCAGTACTTC. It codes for CSARVAGITYEQYF.